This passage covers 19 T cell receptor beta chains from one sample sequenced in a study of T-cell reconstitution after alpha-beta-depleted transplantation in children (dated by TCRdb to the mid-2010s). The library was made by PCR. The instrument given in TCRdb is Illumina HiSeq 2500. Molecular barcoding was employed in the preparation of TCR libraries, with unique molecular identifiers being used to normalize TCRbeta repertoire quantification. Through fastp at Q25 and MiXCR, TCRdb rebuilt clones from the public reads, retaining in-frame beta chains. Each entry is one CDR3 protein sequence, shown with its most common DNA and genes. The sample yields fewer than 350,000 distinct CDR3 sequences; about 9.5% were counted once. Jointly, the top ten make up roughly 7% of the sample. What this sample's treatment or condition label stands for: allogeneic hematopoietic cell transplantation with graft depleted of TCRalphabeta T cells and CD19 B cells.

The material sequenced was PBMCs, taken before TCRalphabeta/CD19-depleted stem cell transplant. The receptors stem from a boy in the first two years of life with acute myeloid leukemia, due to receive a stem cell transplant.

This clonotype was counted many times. CDR3 loop: CASSLGRSNEQYF. For the CDR3, the DNA is TGTGCCAGCAGCTTGGGGCGGTCGAACGAGCAGTACTTC. This sequence joins TRBV5-6 and TRBJ2-7; D gene ambiguous. The CDR3 extends over 13 amino acids. The germline V and J ends were trimmed by 0 bases and 5 bases, with 9 bases remaining between them. Germline V lookup: CDR1 SGHDT, CDR2 YYEEEE.

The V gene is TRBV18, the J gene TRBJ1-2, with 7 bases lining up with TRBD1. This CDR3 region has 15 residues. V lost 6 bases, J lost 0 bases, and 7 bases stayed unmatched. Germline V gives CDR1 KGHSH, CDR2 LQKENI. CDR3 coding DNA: TGTGCCAGCTCGGATTGGGACAGCTCTAACTATGGCTACACCTTC. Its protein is CASSDWDSSNYGYTF.

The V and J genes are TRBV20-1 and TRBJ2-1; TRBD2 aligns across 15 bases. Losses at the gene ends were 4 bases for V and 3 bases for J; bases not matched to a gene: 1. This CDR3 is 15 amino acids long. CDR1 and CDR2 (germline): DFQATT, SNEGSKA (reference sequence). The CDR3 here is CSAKGLAGGYNEQFF. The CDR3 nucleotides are TGCAGTGCTAAGGGACTAGCGGGGGGCTACAATGAGCAGTTCTTC.

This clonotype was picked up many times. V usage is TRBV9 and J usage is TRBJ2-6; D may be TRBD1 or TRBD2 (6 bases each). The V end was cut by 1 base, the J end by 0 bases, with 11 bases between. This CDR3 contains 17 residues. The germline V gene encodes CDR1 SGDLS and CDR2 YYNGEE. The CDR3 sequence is CASSVSRGLSGANVLTF. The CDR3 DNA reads TGTGCCAGCAGCGTATCCCGGGGGCTCTCTGGGGCCAACGTCCTGACTTTC.

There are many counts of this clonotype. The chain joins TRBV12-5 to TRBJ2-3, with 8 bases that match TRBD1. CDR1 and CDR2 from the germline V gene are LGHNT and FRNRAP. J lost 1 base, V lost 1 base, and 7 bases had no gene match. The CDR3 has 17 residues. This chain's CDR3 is CASGLARGQDGTDTQYF. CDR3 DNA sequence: TGTGCTAGTGGTTTGGCCAGGGGGCAAGACGGCACAGATACGCAGTATTTT.

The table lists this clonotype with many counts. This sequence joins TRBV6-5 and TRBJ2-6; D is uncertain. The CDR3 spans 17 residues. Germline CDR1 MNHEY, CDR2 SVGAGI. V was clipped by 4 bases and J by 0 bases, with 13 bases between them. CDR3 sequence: CASSFPKDDSGANVLTF. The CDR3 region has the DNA TGTGCCAGCAGTTTCCCTAAGGATGACTCTGGGGCCAACGTCCTGACTTTC.

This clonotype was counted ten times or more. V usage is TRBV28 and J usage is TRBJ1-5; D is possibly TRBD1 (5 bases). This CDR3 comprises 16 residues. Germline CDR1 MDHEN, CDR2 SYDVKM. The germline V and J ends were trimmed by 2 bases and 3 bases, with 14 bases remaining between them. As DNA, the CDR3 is TGTGCCAGCAGTTTACTTTCCGACAGTTTCAATCAGCCCCAGCATTTT. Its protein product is CASSLLSDSFNQPQHF. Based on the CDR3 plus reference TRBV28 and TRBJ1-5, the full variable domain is DVKVTQSSRYLVKRTGEKVFLECVQDMDHENMFWYRQDPGLGLRLIYFSYDVKMKEKGDIPEGYSVSREKKERFSLILESASTNQTSMYLCASSLLSDSFNQPQHFGDGTRLSIL.

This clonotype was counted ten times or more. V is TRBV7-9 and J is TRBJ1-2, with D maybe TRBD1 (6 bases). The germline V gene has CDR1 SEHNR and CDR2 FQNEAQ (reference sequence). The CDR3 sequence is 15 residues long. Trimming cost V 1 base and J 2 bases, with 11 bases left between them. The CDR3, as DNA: TGTGCCAGCAGCTTAGAACAGGGCGGGAACTATGGCTACACCTTC. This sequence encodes CASSLEQGGNYGYTF. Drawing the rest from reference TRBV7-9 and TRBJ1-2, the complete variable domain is DTGVSQNPRHKITKRGQNVTFRCDPISEHNRLYWYRQTLGQGPEFLTYFQNEAQLEKSRLLSDRFSAERPKGSFSTLEIQRTEQGDSAMYLCASSLEQGGNYGYTFGSGTRLTVV.

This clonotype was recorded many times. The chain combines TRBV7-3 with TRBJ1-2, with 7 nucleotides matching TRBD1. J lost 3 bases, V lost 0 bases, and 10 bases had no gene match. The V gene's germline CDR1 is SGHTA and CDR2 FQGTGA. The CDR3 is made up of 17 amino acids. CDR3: CASSLTPPTGRDYGYTF. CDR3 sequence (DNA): TGTGCCAGCAGCTTAACTCCTCCGACAGGGAGGGACTATGGCTACACCTTC.

CDR3 region: CASSLEETGGWISPLHF. The CDR3 nucleotides are TGTGCCAGCAGCTTAGAAGAGACAGGGGGCTGGATTTCACCCCTCCACTTT. The gene calls are TRBV11-2 and TRBJ1-6, with 10 nucleotides matching TRBD1. CDR1 is SGHAT and CDR2 is FQNNGV in the germline V gene. The CDR3 length is 17 residues. Losses at the gene ends were 0 bases for V and 9 bases for J; bases not matched to a gene: 8.

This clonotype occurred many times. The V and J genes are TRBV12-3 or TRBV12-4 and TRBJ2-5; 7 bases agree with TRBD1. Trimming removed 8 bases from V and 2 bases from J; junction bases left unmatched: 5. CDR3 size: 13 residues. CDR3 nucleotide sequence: TGTGCCAGCTCCAGGGGGATTCAAGAGACCCAGTACTTC. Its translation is CASSRGIQETQYF.

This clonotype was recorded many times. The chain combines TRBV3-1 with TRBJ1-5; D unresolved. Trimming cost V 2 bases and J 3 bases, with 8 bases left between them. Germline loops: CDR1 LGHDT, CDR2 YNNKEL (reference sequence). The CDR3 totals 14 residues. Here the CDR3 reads CASSQSFDNQPQHF. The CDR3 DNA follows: TGTGCCAGCAGCCAAAGTTTTGACAATCAGCCCCAGCATTTT.

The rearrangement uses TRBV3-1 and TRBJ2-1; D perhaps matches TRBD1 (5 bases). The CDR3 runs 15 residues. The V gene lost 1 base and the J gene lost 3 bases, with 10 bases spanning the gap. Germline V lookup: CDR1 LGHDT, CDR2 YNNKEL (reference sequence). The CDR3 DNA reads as TGTGCCAGCAGCCAAGCGGGCAGGGACTACAATGAGCAGTTCTTC. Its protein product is CASSQAGRDYNEQFF.

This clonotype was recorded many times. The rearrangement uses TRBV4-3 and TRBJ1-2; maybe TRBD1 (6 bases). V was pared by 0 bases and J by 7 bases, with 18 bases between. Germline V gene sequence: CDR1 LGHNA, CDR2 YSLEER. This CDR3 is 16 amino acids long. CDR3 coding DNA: TGCGCCAGCAGCCAAGATTTCGGCAGGGGAGTTGGTGGCTACACCTTC. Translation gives CASSQDFGRGVGGYTF.

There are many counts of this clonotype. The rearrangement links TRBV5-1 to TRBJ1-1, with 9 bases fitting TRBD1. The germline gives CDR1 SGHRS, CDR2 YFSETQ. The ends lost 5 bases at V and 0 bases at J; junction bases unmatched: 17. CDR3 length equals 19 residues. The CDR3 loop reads CASSLQSGQGRYMNTEAFF. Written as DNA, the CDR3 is TGCGCCAGCAGTCTCCAGTCAGGACAGGGGCGATATATGAACACTGAAGCTTTCTTT.

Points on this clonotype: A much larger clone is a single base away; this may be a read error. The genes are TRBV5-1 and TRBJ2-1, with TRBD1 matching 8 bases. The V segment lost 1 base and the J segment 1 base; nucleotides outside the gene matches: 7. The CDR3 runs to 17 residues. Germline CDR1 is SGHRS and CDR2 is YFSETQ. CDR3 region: CASSLSRQGLSYNEQFF. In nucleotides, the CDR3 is TGCGCCAGCAGCTTGAGCCGACAGGGGTTGTCCTACAATGAGCAGTTCTTC.

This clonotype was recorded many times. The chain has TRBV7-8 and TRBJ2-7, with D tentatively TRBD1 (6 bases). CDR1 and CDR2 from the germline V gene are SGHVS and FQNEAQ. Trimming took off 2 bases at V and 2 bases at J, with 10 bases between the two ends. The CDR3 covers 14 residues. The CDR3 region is CASSLSQGTYEQYF. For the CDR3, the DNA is TGTGCCAGCAGCTTATCGCAGGGGACCTACGAGCAGTACTTC.

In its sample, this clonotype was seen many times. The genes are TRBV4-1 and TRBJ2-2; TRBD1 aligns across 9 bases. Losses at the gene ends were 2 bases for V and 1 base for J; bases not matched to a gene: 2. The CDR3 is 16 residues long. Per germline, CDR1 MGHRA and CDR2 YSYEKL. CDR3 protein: CASSQRGQGNTGELFF. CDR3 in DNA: TGCGCCAGCAGCCAAAGGGGACAGGGGAACACCGGGGAGCTGTTTTTT.

As DNA, the CDR3 is TGTGCCAGCAGTTTTCTTCCGGCCAGGGCAAAACTGTTTTTT. It translates to CASSFLPARAKLFF. V is TRBV28 and J is TRBJ1-4; the D gene is possibly TRBD1 (5 bases). CDR1 MDHEN and CDR2 SYDVKM come from the germline V gene. V was cut by 3 bases and J by 10 bases, with 15 bases left in between. CDR3 size: 14 residues.